This record covers a single T cell receptor beta chain. The data were produced by immunoSEQ multiplex PCR, yet TCRdb's version contains in-frame clones alone and is incomplete. This sample has roughly 140,000 clones, with roughly 72% found just once. This sample is part of a study of blood T cell repertoires in COVID-19. Sequenced material: peripheral blood. This TCR derives from a woman aged 80 or older with acute or convalescent COVID-19.

CDR3 bases: TGTGCCAGCAGCTTACAGGACAAGGGGGAAGCTTTCTTT. It is translated as CASSLQDKGEAFF. The rearrangement joins TRBV7-3 to TRBJ1-1; D may be TRBD1 (5 bases). Germline V gives CDR1 SGHTA, CDR2 FQGTGA. V was clipped by 2 bases and J by 8 bases, with 12 bases between them. This CDR3 is built from 13 residues. The full variable domain, rest sourced from reference TRBV7-3 and TRBJ1-1, is GAGVSQTPSNKVTEKGKYVELRCDPISGHTALYWYRQSLGQGPEFLIYFQGTGAADDSGLPNDRFFAVRPEGSVSTLKIQRTERGDSAVYLCASSLQDKGEAFFGQGTRLTVV.